A selection of T cell receptor beta chains follows, all from one sample in a study of cytomegalovirus exposure and HLA in healthy donors. Some clones are missing from TCRdb's copy, which holds only in-frame ones; the method was immunoSEQ multiplex PCR. The sample lists approximately 220,000 clones, over 70% occurring once. The sequenced sample was PBMCs. Every receptor here comes from a woman in her twenties or thirties in good health and CMV-seropositive. Each CDR3 is given with its conserved first and last residue. The order of the fields is J gene, CDR3 length, V gene, D gene, clone size, CDR3 protein, CDR3 DNA. The D gene is left open where the match is weak. The size field is filled for only some rows; it gives once, few, many or a size class.

TRBJ1-1 15 TRBV11-2 NA once CASSSRWTANTEAFF TGTGCCAGCAGCTCCCGGTGGACCGCGAACACTGAAGCTTTCTTT
TRBJ1-2 17 TRBV27 NA NA CASSSSPGGGGLNGYTF TGTGCCAGCAGCAGTTCCCCCGGTGGAGGAGGTTTGAATGGCTACACCTTC
TRBJ2-7 15 TRBV30 TRBD1 NA CAWSWGTGEIDEQYF TGTGCCTGGAGTTGGGGGACAGGGGAGATAGACGAGCAGTACTTC
TRBJ2-1 15 TRBV28 TRBD2 NA CASSPRTSGRNEQFF TGTGCCAGCAGTCCGCGGACTAGCGGGAGGAATGAGCAGTTCTTC
TRBJ2-1 16 TRBV5-1 NA NA CASSSLYLLEYNEQFF TGCGCCAGCAGCTCACTGTACCTTTTGGAGTACAATGAGCAGTTCTTC
TRBJ1-1 14 TRBV28 TRBD1 NA CASSPSRGYTEAFF TGTGCCAGCAGTCCTAGCAGGGGGTACACTGAAGCTTTCTTT
TRBJ1-3 17 TRBV7-2 NA NA CASSLDAGGTGAHTIYF TGTGCCAGCAGCTTAGACGCCGGGGGGACGGGGGCGCACACCATATATTTT
TRBJ2-7 15 TRBV5-1 NA once CASSLASGQFYEQYF TGCGCCAGCAGCTTGGCCTCGGGTCAGTTCTACGAGCAGTACTTC
TRBJ1-2 15 TRBV9 NA NA CASSASLTGNYGYTF TGTGCCAGCAGCGCAAGTCTAACAGGGAACTATGGCTACACCTTC
TRBJ2-1 15 TRBV18 TRBD2 NA CASSPLTSGYNEQFF TGTGCCAGCTCACCACTTACTAGCGGTTACAATGAGCAGTTCTTC
TRBJ1-2 13 TRBV6-5 TRBD1 NA CASSYRTGYGYTF TGTGCCAGCAGTTACCGGACAGGCTATGGCTACACCTTC
TRBJ1-2 13 TRBV7-2 NA NA CASSFGSGGGYTF NA
TRBJ2-2 17 TRBV2 TRBD2 NA CASKQSSGSLYDGELFF TGTGCCAGCAAGCAATCTAGCGGGAGTCTCTATGACGGGGAGCTGTTTTTT
TRBJ2-3 17 TRBV30 TRBD2 NA CAWSASGTSGLLDTQYF TGTGCCTGGAGTGCTTCCGGGACTAGCGGGCTATTGGATACGCAGTATTTT
TRBJ2-7 15 TRBV6-6 NA NA CASSYSGELTYEQYF TGTGCCAGCAGTTACTCAGGGGAGTTGACCTACGAGCAGTACTTC
TRBJ2-7 13 TRBV11-3 NA NA CASSPTGADEQYF TGTGCCAGCAGCCCCACGGGAGCGGACGAGCAGTACTTC
TRBJ1-1 13 TRBV5-1 NA NA CASSFNQNTEAFF TGCGCCAGCAGCTTCAACCAGAACACTGAAGCTTTCTTT
TRBJ1-2 13 TRBV11-2 TRBD1 NA CASSSRTGEGYTF TGTGCCAGCAGCTCTCGGACAGGGGAAGGCTACACCTTC
TRBJ1-2 12 TRBV25-1 NA NA CASSENGYGYTF TGTGCCAGCAGTGAAAATGGCTATGGCTACACCTTC
TRBJ2-7 16 TRBV5-4 TRBD2 NA CASSLALNSGTYEQYF TGTGCCAGCAGCTTGGCCTTGAATAGCGGGACCTACGAGCAGTACTTC
TRBJ2-1 16 TRBV9 TRBD1 NA CASSVRDRGSYNEQFF TGTGCCAGCAGCGTCCGGGACAGGGGTTCATACAATGAGCAGTTCTTC
TRBJ2-2 18 TRBV9 TRBD2 once CASSVGPYAGGIDGELFF TGTGCCAGCAGCGTAGGTCCCTACGCGGGGGGGATCGACGGGGAGCTGTTTTTT
TRBJ2-1 15 TRBV10-1 NA NA CAPSGQGSSYNEQFF TGCGCCCCGTCCGGGCAAGGTAGCTCCTACAATGAGCAGTTCTTC
TRBJ1-4 15 TRBV27 TRBD1 NA CASSATGTGVEKLFF TGTGCCAGCAGCGCAACCGGGACAGGGGTTGAAAAACTGTTTTTT
TRBJ2-1 15 TRBV5-1 TRBD2 NA CASSSSGSNYNEQFF TGCGCCAGCAGCTCTAGCGGGAGTAATTACAATGAGCAGTTCTTC
TRBJ2-7 16 TRBV15 TRBD2 NA CATSRDYSGRFYEQYF TGTGCCACCAGCAGAGATTATAGCGGGAGATTCTACGAGCAGTACTTC
TRBJ2-1 15 TRBV4-2 TRBD1 few CASSPGTGSYNEQFF TGTGCCAGCAGCCCAGGGACAGGGTCCTACAATGAGCAGTTCTTC
TRBJ2-5 14 TRBV29-1 NA once CSVLPWTRQETQYF TGCAGCGTGCTCCCATGGACGAGACAAGAGACCCAGTACTTC
TRBJ1-2 14 TRBV28 NA NA CASSHMLIRNGYTF TGTGCCAGCAGTCACATGTTAATTCGGAATGGCTACACCTTC
TRBJ2-7 10 TRBV28 NA NA CASSRYEQYF TGTGCCAGCAGTAGATACGAGCAGTACTTC
TRBJ1-1 13 TRBV9 NA NA CASSVGPATEAFF TGTGCCAGCAGCGTAGGACCAGCCACTGAAGCTTTCTTT
TRBJ1-2 17 TRBV4-1 TRBD1 NA CASSQKIPGQLFYGYTF TGCGCCAGCAGCCAAAAGATACCGGGACAGTTGTTCTATGGCTACACCTTC
TRBJ2-7 17 TRBV5-1 NA once CASSSQNWEAGTYEQYF TGCGCCAGCAGCTCCCAAAATTGGGAGGCGGGCACTTACGAGCAGTACTTC
TRBJ1-2 15 TRBV4-3 TRBD1 few CASSQGGTGSYGYTF TGCGCCAGCAGCCAAGGCGGGACAGGGAGCTATGGCTACACCTTC
TRBJ2-5 16 TRBV27 TRBD2 NA CASSLRGLAGGETQYF TGTGCCAGCAGTTTAAGAGGTCTAGCGGGAGGGGAGACCCAGTACTTC
TRBJ1-1 11 TRBV5-5 NA once CASSWAGTAFF TGTGCCAGCAGCTGGGCGGGGACAGCTTTCTTT
TRBJ2-2 13 TRBV2 NA NA CASRGELVGELFF TGTGCCAGCAGGGGGGAGTTGGTCGGGGAGCTGTTTTTT
TRBJ2-3 14 TRBV7-9 TRBD1 NA CASSRDSGGDTQYF TGTGCCAGCAGCCGGGACAGCGGTGGAGATACGCAGTATTTT
TRBJ2-1 16 TRBV28 NA NA CASSLPGQGSYNEQFF TGTGCCAGCAGCCTGCCCGGGCAGGGCTCCTACAATGAGCAGTTCTTC
TRBJ2-4 14 TRBV7-2 NA few CASSLGGSVNIQYF TGTGCCAGCAGCTTAGGGGGATCGGTAAACATTCAGTACTTC